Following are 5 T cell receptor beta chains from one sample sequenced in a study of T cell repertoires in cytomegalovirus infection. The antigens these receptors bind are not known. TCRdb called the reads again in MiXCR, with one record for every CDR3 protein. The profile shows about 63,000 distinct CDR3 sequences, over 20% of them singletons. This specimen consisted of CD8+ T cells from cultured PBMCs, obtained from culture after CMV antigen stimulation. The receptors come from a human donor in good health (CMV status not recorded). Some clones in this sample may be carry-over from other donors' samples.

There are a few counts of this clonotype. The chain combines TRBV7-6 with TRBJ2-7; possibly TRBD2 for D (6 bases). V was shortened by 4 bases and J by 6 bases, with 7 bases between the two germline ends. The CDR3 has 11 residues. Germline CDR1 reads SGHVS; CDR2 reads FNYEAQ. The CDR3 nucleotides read TGTGCCAGCAGCTCCGGGGGCGAGCAGTACTTC. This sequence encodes CASSSGGEQYF.

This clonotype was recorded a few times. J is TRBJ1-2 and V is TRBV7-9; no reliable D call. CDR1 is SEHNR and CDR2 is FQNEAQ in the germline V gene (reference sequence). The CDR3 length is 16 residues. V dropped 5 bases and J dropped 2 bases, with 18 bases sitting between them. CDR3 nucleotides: TGTGCCAGCAGCCCGCAAGGGAGGGCGGTAAACTATGGCTACACCTTC. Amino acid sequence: CASSPQGRAVNYGYTF.

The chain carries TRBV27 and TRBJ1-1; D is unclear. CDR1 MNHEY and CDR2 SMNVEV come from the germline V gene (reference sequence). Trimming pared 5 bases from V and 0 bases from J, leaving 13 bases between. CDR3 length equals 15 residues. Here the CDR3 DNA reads TGTGCCAGCAGTGCGCCAGGCTACATGAACACTGAAGCTTTCTTT. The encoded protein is CASSAPGYMNTEAFF.

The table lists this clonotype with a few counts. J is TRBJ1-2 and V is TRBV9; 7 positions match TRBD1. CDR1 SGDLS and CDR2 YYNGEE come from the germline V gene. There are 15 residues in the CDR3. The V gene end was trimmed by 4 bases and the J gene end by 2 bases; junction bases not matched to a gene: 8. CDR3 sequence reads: CASSSRTGDNYGYTF. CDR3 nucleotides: TGTGCCAGCAGCTCCCGAACAGGGGACAACTATGGCTACACCTTC. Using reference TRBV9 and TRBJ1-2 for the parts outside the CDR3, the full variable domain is DSGVTQTPKHLITATGQRVTLRCSPRSGDLSVYWYQQSLDQGLQFLIQYYNGEERAKGNILERFSAQQFPDLHSELNLSSLELGDSALYFCASSSRTGDNYGYTFGSGTRLTVV.

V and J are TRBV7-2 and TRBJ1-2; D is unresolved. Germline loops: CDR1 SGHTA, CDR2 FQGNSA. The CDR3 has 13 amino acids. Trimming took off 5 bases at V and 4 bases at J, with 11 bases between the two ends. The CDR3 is CASSLDKLYGYTF. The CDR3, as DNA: TGTGCCAGCAGCCTCGACAAGCTCTATGGCTACACCTTC.